This T cell receptor (beta chain) was recovered during a study of blood T cell repertoires in COVID-19. The overall study: The samples span acute and convalescent COVID-19 from the United States, Italy and Spain. From T cells, B-cell-depleted T cells, or PBMCs came the material, which was cDNA or gDNA.

Per the authors' pipeline: Estimation of nucleated cell counts was performed using reference gene primer amplification. Produced via immunoSEQ multiplex PCR; TCRdb's table is partial and in-frame only. V and J calls and clone size are those listed in that table; D and trimming were worked out from the DNA. The table includes about 81,000 clones, approximately 80% detected once. This clone showed up many times. With V trimmed by 5 bases and J by 8 bases, 6 bases remained unmatched. The CDR3 extends over 13 amino acids. The V and J genes are TRBV12-3 or TRBV12-4 and TRBJ1-2; 9 bases fit TRBD1. The TCR comes from a human donor in a cohort sampled during active COVID-19. Sequencing used peripheral blood. The CDR3 nucleotides are TGTGCCAGCAGTGAATTACAGGGGGCGGGCTACACCTTC. This encodes CASSELQGAGYTF.